This T cell receptor beta chain derives from a study of graft-versus-host responses after intestinal transplantation. A remark on this clone: Antigen specificity is unknown.

From germline, CDR1 is SGHNT and CDR2 YENEEA. Trimming removed 0 bases from V and 5 bases from J, with 2 bases in between. The CDR3 has 11 residues. The data were produced by immunoSEQ multiplex PCR, yet TCRdb's version contains in-frame clones alone and is incomplete. This sample yields approximately 120,000 clones, of which more than 90% are seen a single time; roughly 0.16% belongs to the top ten. The sequencing here drew on unstimulated CD4+ T cells sorted from spleen or lymph node cells, taken before intestinal transplant. The chain has TRBV11-3 and TRBJ2-7; no reliable D call. This receptor was identified in a human donor who received an intestinal transplant. The CDR3 sequence is CASSLDHEQYF. The CDR3 coding sequence is TGTGCCAGCAGCTTAGACCACGAGCAGTACTTC.